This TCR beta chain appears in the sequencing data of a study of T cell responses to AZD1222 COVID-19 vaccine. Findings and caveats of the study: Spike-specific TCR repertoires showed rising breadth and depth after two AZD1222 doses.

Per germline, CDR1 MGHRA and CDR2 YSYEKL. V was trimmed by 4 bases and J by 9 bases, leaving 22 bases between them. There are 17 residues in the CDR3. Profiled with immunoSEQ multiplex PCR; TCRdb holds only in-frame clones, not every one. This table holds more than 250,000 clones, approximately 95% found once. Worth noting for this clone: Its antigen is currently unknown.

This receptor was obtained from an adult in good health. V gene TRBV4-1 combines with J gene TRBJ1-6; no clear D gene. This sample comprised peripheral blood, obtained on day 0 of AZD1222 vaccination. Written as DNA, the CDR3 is TGCGCCAGCAGCCCCGGGTCCGGAGGAGCCCTTAGTTCACCCCTCCACTTT. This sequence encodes CASSPGSGGALSSPLHF.